The 18 T cell receptor beta chains in this list originate from one sample, sequenced in a study of shared clonotypes between healthy human individuals. Repertoires were generated with immunoSEQ multiplex PCR, while TCRdb's copy carries only in-frame clones and drops some. This sample has some 1,100,000 clones, with 75% to 80% found just once. The sequenced material came from memory CD4+ T cells from PBMCs. The subset here: CD45RA-negative fraction. Receptors were obtained from a young man in good health. Some clones in this sample may be carry-over from other donors' samples.

The chain couples TRBV5-1 to TRBJ2-5, with D uncertain. V shed 0 bases and J shed 4 bases, with 13 bases lying between them. This CDR3 spans 15 amino acids. CDR1 SGHRS and CDR2 YFSETQ come from the germline V gene. CDR3 bases: TGCGCCAGCAGCTTGGGGTTTGGGCGCGGAGAGACCCAGTACTTC. Protein sequence: CASSLGFGRGETQYF.

This clone was recorded a few times. This sample also contains other DNA sequences that code for the same CDR3. The chain is built from TRBV9 and TRBJ2-5, with D hard to call. CDR3 size: 14 residues. CDR1 is SGDLS and CDR2 is YYNGEE in the germline V gene. The V gene lost 0 bases and the J gene lost 1 base, with 7 bases spanning the gap. This CDR3 is CASSVDRTQETQYF. CDR3 coding DNA: TGTGCCAGCAGCGTAGACAGAACCCAAGAGACCCAGTACTTC.

The chain couples TRBV6-1 to TRBJ1-1; unclear D gene. V was shortened by 8 bases and J by 4 bases, with 11 bases between the two germline ends. The germline CDR1 and CDR2 sequences are MNHNS and SASEGT. CDR3 length equals 12 residues. The CDR3 protein is CASGPPGTEAFF. The DNA for the CDR3 is TGTGCCAGCGGGCCTCCGGGCACTGAAGCTTTCTTT.

CDR3 nucleotides: TGCGCCAGCAGCTTGGCAGTCAGGGGTTCACCCCTCCACTTT. Translating gives CASSLAVRGSPLHF. The chain recombines TRBV5-1 with TRBJ1-6, with a tentative D call TRBD1 (6 bases). CDR3 length: 14 amino acids. The V end was cut by 0 bases, the J end by 9 bases, with 10 bases between. In germline, CDR1 is SGHRS, CDR2 YFSETQ.

This chain connects TRBV25-1 to TRBJ1-6, with D possibly TRBD1 on 6 matching bases. Looked up from germline, CDR1 is MGHDK and CDR2 is SYGVNS. V was trimmed by 7 bases and J by 9 bases, leaving 19 bases between them. The CDR3 has 15 amino acids. This CDR3 reads CASTRQRTEGSPLHF. The CDR3 DNA reads as TGTGCCAGCACAAGACAAAGGACAGAAGGTTCACCCCTCCACTTT.

The chain employs TRBV10-3 and TRBJ2-7; 9 bases are shared with TRBD2. The germline V gene has CDR1 ENHRY and CDR2 SYGVKD. The CDR3 totals 14 residues. The V segment lost 4 bases and the J segment 2 bases; nucleotides outside the gene matches: 3. The CDR3 spells CAISVAGAAYEQYF. CDR3 in DNA: TGTGCCATCAGTGTAGCGGGAGCGGCCTACGAGCAGTACTTC.

This clone was counted once. The chain employs TRBV6-1 and TRBJ1-2, with a tentative D call TRBD1 (6 bases). This CDR3 region has 15 residues. Trimming removed 5 bases at V and 2 bases at J, with 15 bases between. The germline gives CDR1 MNHNS, CDR2 SASEGT. CDR3 amino acids: CASSHEGGANYGYTF. The CDR3 nucleotides are TGTGCCAGCAGTCACGAGGGGGGCGCCAACTATGGCTACACCTTC.

The J gene is TRBJ2-3, the V gene TRBV27; no firm D call. Germline V lookup: CDR1 MNHEY, CDR2 SMNVEV (reference sequence). CDR3 length equals 14 residues. Trimming took 3 bases from V and 8 from J, leaving 15 bases between them. The CDR3 nucleotides are TGTGCCAGCAGTTTTTCCGGGCCCTCAACTACGCAGTATTTT. The encoded protein is CASSFSGPSTTQYF.

In this sample, this clone turned up many times. This specimen includes other DNA sequences encoding the same CDR3. For the CDR3, the DNA is TGTGCCAGCTCACCTCTTGGCGGATACAATGAGCAGTTCTTC. The encoded protein is CASSPLGGYNEQFF. The J gene is TRBJ2-1, the V gene TRBV18; the D is unclear. Trimming removed 3 bases at V and 4 bases at J, with 10 bases between. Germline CDR1 KGHSH, CDR2 LQKENI. The CDR3 is made up of 14 amino acids.

The genes are TRBV18 and TRBJ2-7, with D hard to call. The germline gives CDR1 KGHSH, CDR2 LQKENI. The CDR3 extends over 15 amino acids. V gave up 2 bases and J gave up 6 bases, with 17 bases separating them. The CDR3 loop is CASSPGAPAGLEQYF. The CDR3 DNA reads TGTGCCAGCTCACCAGGTGCACCAGCCGGGCTCGAGCAGTACTTC. The full variable domain, with the rest looked up from reference TRBV18 and TRBJ2-7, is NAGVMQNPRHLVRRRGQEARLRCSPMKGHSHVYWYRQLPEEGLKFMVYLQKENIIDESGMPKERFSAEFPKEGPSILRIQQVVRGDSAAYFCASSPGAPAGLEQYFGPGTRLTVT.

The chain uses TRBV9 and TRBJ2-3; the D is unclear. CDR3 length equals 14 residues. CDR1 is SGDLS, CDR2 YYNGEE, per germline. The V gene lost 1 base and the J gene lost 0 bases, with 6 bases spanning the gap. The CDR3 DNA reads TGTGCCAGCAGCGTAATGACTAGCACAGATACGCAGTATTTT. Translation: CASSVMTSTDTQYF.

In its sample, this clone was seen many times. The chain recombines TRBV7-2 with TRBJ2-1; a possible D gene is TRBD2 (5 bases). Germline V gene data show CDR1 as SGHTA and CDR2 as FQGNSA. Trimming took off 0 bases at V and 3 bases at J, with 9 bases between the two ends. This CDR3 has 15 amino acids. As DNA, the CDR3 is TGTGCCAGCAGCTTAGCGGGAGCGCTCTACAATGAGCAGTTCTTC. Translating gives CASSLAGALYNEQFF.

This chain links TRBV6-1 with TRBJ2-7; the D is unclear. There are 12 residues in the CDR3. V was pared by 8 bases and J by 1 base, with 9 bases between. In germline, CDR1 is MNHNS, CDR2 SASEGT. CDR3: CASLGYSYEQYF. In DNA form, the CDR3 reads TGTGCCAGCCTTGGATATTCCTACGAGCAGTACTTC.

V gene TRBV5-1 combines with J gene TRBJ2-7; possible D gene TRBD2, 6 bases. Looked up from germline, CDR1 is SGHRS and CDR2 is YFSETQ. The CDR3 totals 15 residues. Trimming pared 2 bases from V and 5 bases from J, leaving 17 bases between. The CDR3 DNA follows: TGCGCCAGCAGCTTTAGCGGCGGGGTCTTCCACGAGCAGTACTTC. Translation gives CASSFSGGVFHEQYF.

For this clone: Other DNA sequences in the sample encode the same CDR3. The chain recombines TRBV7-2 with TRBJ1-1, with unresolved D. This CDR3 comprises 14 residues. V was clipped by 1 base and J by 1 base, with 7 bases between them. Germline CDR1 and CDR2: SGHTA and FQGNSA. In DNA, the CDR3 is TGTGCCAGCAGCTTAGACAGAAGGAACACTGAAGCTTTCTTT. Protein: CASSLDRRNTEAFF. Together with reference TRBV7-2 and TRBJ1-1, the CDR3 gives the full variable domain: GAGVSQSPSNKVTEKGKDVELRCDPISGHTALYWYRQSLGQGLEFLIYFQGNSAPDKSGLPSDRFSAERTGGSVSTLTIQRTQQEDSAVYLCASSLDRRNTEAFFGQGTRLTVV.

This chain links TRBV7-2 with TRBJ1-5, with D uncertain. Per germline, CDR1 SGHTA and CDR2 FQGNSA. The CDR3 is 14 residues long. With 6 bases removed from V and 0 bases from J, the gap between germline ends came to 9 bases. The CDR3 nucleotides are TGTGCCAGCAGACGGGAGCATAGCAATCAGCCCCAGCATTTT. Translating gives CASRREHSNQPQHF. The full variable domain, in which reference TRBV7-2 and TRBJ1-5 provide the parts outside the CDR3, is GAGVSQSPSNKVTEKGKDVELRCDPISGHTALYWYRQSLGQGLEFLIYFQGNSAPDKSGLPSDRFSAERTGGSVSTLTIQRTQQEDSAVYLCASRREHSNQPQHFGDGTRLSIL.

The rearrangement joins TRBV7-9 to TRBJ2-3, with 8 bases that match TRBD1. J lost 9 bases, V lost 5 bases, and 7 bases had no gene match. Germline V gene lookup returns CDR1 SEHNR and CDR2 FQNEAQ (reference sequence). The CDR3 sequence is 13 residues long. This chain's CDR3 is CASSPPGTGTQYF. The CDR3 DNA is TGTGCCAGCAGCCCGCCGGGGACAGGAACGCAGTATTTT. The entire variable domain, with the rest obtained from reference TRBV7-9 and TRBJ2-3, is as follows: DTGVSQNPRHKITKRGQNVTFRCDPISEHNRLYWYRQTLGQGPEFLTYFQNEAQLEKSRLLSDRFSAERPKGSFSTLEIQRTEQGDSAMYLCASSPPGTGTQYFGPGTRLTVL.

This chain joins TRBV11-2 and TRBJ1-4; TRBD1 matches at 7 bases. Trimming at V came to 5 bases and at J to 7 bases, leaving 10 bases not matched to a gene. Germline V gene lookup returns CDR1 SGHAT and CDR2 FQNNGV. CDR3 length: 15 amino acids. The CDR3 DNA reads TGTGCCAGCAGCCCCTGGACAGGCGTGGGTGAAAAACTGTTTTTT. Translating it yields CASSPWTGVGEKLFF.